The TCR beta chain under discussion was sequenced for a study of T cell responses to AZD1222 COVID-19 vaccine. Sequenced by immunoSEQ multiplex PCR; TCRdb stores in-frame clones only, minus some. The table lists around 130,000 clones, about 82% of them singletons, with more than 10% in the top ten. This clone was recorded once. The CDR3 runs 16 residues. This chain links TRBV21-1 with TRBJ2-2. TRBV21-1 is listed as a pseudogene. This specimen consisted of peripheral blood, obtained on day 0 of AZD1222 vaccination. This TCR was recovered from an adult in good health. The CDR3 coding sequence is TGTGCCAGCAGCAAAGGGTCAGAAAGGTCTCCCGGGGAGCTGTTTTTT. Its protein is CASSKGSERSPGELFF.